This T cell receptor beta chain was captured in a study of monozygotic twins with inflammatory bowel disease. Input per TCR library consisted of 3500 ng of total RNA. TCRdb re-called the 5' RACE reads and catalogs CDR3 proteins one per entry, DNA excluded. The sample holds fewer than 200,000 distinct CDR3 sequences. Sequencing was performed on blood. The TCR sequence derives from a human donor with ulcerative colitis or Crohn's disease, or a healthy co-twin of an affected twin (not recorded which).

The CDR3 protein is CASSDVGAGAVDEQFF. This rearrangement joins TRBV5-6 to TRBJ2-1; absent DNA, TCRdb's TRBD2 call cannot be checked. Looked up from germline, CDR1 is SGHDT and CDR2 is YYEEEE. The CDR3 runs to 16 residues.